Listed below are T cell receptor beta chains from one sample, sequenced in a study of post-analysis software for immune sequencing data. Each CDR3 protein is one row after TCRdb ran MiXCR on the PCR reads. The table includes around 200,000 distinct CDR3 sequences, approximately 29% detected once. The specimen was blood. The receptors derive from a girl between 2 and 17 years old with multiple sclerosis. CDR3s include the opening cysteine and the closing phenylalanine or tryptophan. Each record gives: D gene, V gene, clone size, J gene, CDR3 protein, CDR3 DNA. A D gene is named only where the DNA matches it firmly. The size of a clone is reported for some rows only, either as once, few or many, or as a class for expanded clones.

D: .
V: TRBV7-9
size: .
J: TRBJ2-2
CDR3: CASSLGPAGLQEGELFF
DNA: TGTGCCAGCAGCTTAGGGCCTGCGGGGCTGCAGGAGGGGGAGCTGTTTTTT

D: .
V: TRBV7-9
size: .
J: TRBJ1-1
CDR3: CASSFHRGRVTLNAFF
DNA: TGTGCCAGCAGCTTCCATCGGGGCCGTGTCACCTTGAATGCTTTCTTT

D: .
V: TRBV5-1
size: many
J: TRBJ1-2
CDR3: CASSLDYSYGYTF
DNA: TGCGCCAGCAGCTTGGACTACTCCTATGGCTACACCTTC

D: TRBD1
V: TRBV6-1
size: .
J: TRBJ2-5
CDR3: CASSRDRFLLEETQYF
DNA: TGTGCCAGCAGTCGGGACAGGTTCTTATTGGAAGAGACCCAGTACTTC

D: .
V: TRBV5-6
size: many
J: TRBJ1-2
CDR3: CASSLRRYGYTF
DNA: TGTGCCAGCAGCCTACGCCGCTATGGCTACACCTTC

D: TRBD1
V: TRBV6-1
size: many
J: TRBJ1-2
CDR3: CASKLDRTGHGYGYTF
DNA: TGTGCCAGCAAGTTGGACAGGACGGGCCATGGCTATGGCTACACCTTC

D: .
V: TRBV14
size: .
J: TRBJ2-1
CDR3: CASSQDSRLGQGIYNEQFF
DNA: TGTGCCAGCAGCCAAGATTCGAGGCTTGGGCAGGGGATCTACAATGAGCAGTTCTTC

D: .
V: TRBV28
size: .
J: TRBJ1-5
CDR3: CASSFERLRRYSNQPQHF
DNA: TGTGCCAGCAGTTTTGAGAGGTTAAGGAGATATAGCAATCAGCCCCAGCATTTT

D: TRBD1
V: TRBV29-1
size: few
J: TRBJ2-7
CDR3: CSVIGTGKDYEQYF
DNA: TGCAGCGTAATCGGGACAGGGAAAGACTACGAGCAGTACTTC

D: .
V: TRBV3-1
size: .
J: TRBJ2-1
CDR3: CASSQGTADNAQFF
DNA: TGTGCCAGCAGCCAAGGTACAGCGGACAATGCGCAGTTCTTC

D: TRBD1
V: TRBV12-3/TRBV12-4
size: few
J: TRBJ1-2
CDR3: CASTQGGQSYNGYTF
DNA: TGTGCCAGCACCCAGGGGGGACAGTCCTATAATGGCTACACCTTC

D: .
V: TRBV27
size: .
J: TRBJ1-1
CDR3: CASSSHQWGEAFF
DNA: TGTGCCAGCAGTTCACACCAATGGGGTGAAGCTTTCTTT

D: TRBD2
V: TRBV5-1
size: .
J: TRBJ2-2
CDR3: CASSSMDSGGIDTGELFF
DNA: TGCGCCAGCTCCTCTATGGATAGCGGGGGTATTGACACCGGGGAGCTGTTTTTT

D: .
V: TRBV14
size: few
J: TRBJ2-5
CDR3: CASSLGMETQYF
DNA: TGTGCCAGCAGCCTAGGGATGGAGACCCAGTACTTC

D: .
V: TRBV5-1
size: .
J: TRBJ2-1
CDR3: CASSLGSAGYNEQFF
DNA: TGCGCCAGCAGCTTGGGTTCTGCGGGCTACAATGAGCAGTTCTTC

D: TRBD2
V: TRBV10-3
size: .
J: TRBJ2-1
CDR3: CAIRKLAGGYNEQFF
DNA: TGTGCCATCAGAAAACTAGCGGGAGGATATAATGAGCAGTTCTTC

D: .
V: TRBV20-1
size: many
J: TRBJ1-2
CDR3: CSARDKGGRGYTF
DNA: TGCAGTGCTAGAGATAAGGGCGGACGTGGCTACACCTTC

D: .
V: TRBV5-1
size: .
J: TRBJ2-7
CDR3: CASSLETTYEQYF
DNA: TGCGCCAGCAGCTTGGAGACTACCTACGAGCAGTACTTC

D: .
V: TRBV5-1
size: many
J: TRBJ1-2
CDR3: CASSLDGGWDYGYTF
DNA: TGCGCCAGCAGCTTGGATGGGGGATGGGACTATGGCTACACCTTC

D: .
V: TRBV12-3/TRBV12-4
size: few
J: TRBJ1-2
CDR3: CASSPRQHYGYTF
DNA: TGTGCCAGCAGCCCCAGACAGCACTATGGCTACACCTTC

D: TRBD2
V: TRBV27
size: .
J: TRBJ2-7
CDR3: CASSLAGGGYNEQYF
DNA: TGTGCCAGCAGTTTGGCGGGAGGGGGCTACAATGAGCAGTACTTC

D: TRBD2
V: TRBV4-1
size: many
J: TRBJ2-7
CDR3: CASSTGGGTSDYEQYF
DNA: TGCGCCAGCAGCACAGGTGGGGGGACTAGCGACTACGAGCAGTACTTC

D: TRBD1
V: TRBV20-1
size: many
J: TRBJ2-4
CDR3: CSAIIAGGAKNIQYF
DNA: TGCAGTGCTATAATAGCAGGGGGAGCCAAAAACATTCAGTACTTC

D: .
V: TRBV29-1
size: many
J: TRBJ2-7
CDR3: CSVGGSQGTYEQYF
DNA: TGCAGCGTTGGGGGCAGCCAAGGTACCTACGAGCAGTACTTC

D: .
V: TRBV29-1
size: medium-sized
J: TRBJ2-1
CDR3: CSVEIWDSSYNEQFF
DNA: TGCAGCGTTGAAATTTGGGATAGCTCCTACAATGAGCAGTTCTTC

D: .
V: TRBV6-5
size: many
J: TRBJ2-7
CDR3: CASSYSRDEQYF
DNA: TGTGCCAGCAGTTACTCTAGGGACGAGCAGTACTTC

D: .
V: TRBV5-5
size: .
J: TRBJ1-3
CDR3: CASSPRRSVGGNTIYF
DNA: TGTGCCAGCAGCCCCCGGCGTTCCGTCGGGGGGAACACCATATATTTT

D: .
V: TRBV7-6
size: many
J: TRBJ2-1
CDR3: CASSLVSGGIDVVNEQFF
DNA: TGTGCCAGCAGCTTAGTTTCCGGGGGAATAGATGTTGTGAATGAGCAGTTCTTC

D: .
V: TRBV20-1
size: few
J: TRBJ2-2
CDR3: CSASIGAGELFF
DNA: TGCAGTGCTAGTATAGGGGCCGGGGAGCTGTTTTTT

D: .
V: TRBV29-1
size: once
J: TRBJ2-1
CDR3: CRADSGYNEQFF
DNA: TGCAGGGCCGACTCGGGTTACAATGAGCAGTTCTTC

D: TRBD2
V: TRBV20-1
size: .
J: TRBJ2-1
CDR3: CSAGGLAGGGNEQFF
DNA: TGCAGTGCTGGGGGACTAGCGGGAGGTGGCAATGAGCAGTTCTTC

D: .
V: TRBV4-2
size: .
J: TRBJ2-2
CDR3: CASSQEGRVNTGELFF
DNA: TGTGCCAGCAGCCAAGAAGGCAGGGTGAACACCGGGGAGCTGTTTTTT

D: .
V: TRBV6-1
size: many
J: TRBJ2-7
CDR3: CASSESGAYEQYF
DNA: TGTGCCAGCAGTGAGTCCGGGGCCTACGAGCAGTACTTC